This T cell receptor beta chain emerged from a study of shared clonotypes between healthy human individuals. This CDR3 region has 12 residues. V lost 8 bases to trimming and J lost 5 bases, with 10 bases between them. Germline V gene lookup returns CDR1 KGHSH and CDR2 LQKENI. Libraries were prepared by immunoSEQ multiplex PCR; TCRdb keeps only in-frame clonotypes and omits some of them. The sample consists of some 2.1 million clones, 90% to 95% of them appearing once. The clonotype was recovered from a young man in good health. The sample consisted of naive CD4+ T cells sorted from blood. Noted subset: CD45RA+ positively selected. The rearrangement joins TRBV18 to TRBJ1-5; D not certain. The CDR3 sequence is CASRSGDQPQHF. The DNA of the CDR3 is TGTGCCAGCAGAAGTGGGGATCAGCCCCAGCATTTT.